The 12 T cell receptor beta chains below were found in one sample sequenced in a study of memory B cells and T cells in multiple sclerosis. These receptors have no known antigen. Separate sequencing covered autoproliferating (CFSE-dim) and non-proliferating (CFSE-high) T cells from stimulus-free culture. Replicate wells were pooled after 7 days of stimulus-free culture of 5x10^7 CFSE-labeled PBMCs. Method: immunoSEQ multiplex PCR; TCRdb's copy keeps in-frame clones and lacks some. This table holds around 30,000 clones, roughly 88% found once. Sequencing was carried out using PBMCs from blood kept in culture. The source is a human donor with multiple sclerosis.

The genes are TRBV5-1 and TRBJ1-2; D possibly corresponds to TRBD1 (5 bases). The CDR3 contains 15 residues. Germline V gene lookup returns CDR1 SGHRS and CDR2 YFSETQ. Trimming stripped 1 base from V and 3 bases from J, with 13 bases between. CDR3 nucleotide sequence: TGCGCCAGCAGCTTGTGGGGGTTTAGGGACTATGGCTACACCTTC. Protein sequence: CASSLWGFRDYGYTF. Drawing the rest from reference TRBV5-1 and TRBJ1-2, the complete variable domain is KAGVTQTPRYLIKTRGQQVTLSCSPISGHRSVSWYQQTPGQGLQFLFEYFSETQRNKGNFPGRFSGRQFSNSRSEMNVSTLELGDSALYLCASSLWGFRDYGYTFGSGTRLTVV.

The chain links TRBV6-5 to TRBJ1-2; D is possibly TRBD1 (5 bases). This CDR3 region has 14 residues. The germline V gene has CDR1 MNHEY and CDR2 SVGAGI. Deletions cut 2 bases from V and 7 bases from J, with 14 bases between. Here the CDR3 DNA reads TGTGCCAGCAGTTACGGGGCCAGTCAAAGTGGCTACACCTTC. Amino acids: CASSYGASQSGYTF.

This rearrangement joins TRBV9 to TRBJ2-7, with D possibly being TRBD1 (6 bases). V lost 0 bases, J lost 5 bases, and 12 bases lay in between. CDR1 is SGDLS, CDR2 YYNGEE, per germline. CDR3 length: 14 residues. The CDR3 nucleotides read TGTGCCAGCAGCGTAGAAGGGGGTATACACGAGCAGTACTTC. Its translation is CASSVEGGIHEQYF.

The rearrangement joins TRBV11-2 to TRBJ2-5; D call uncertain. The V end lost 7 bases, the J end lost 5 bases, and 23 bases lay between the germline ends. Germline V gives CDR1 SGHAT, CDR2 FQNNGV. CDR3 length: 16 residues. Written as DNA, the CDR3 is TGTGCCAGCAACACGTCCCCGCACCCAGACCCCGAGACCCAGTACTTC. It codes for CASNTSPHPDPETQYF.

This chain uses TRBV6-6 with TRBJ2-1, with 9 bases aligning to TRBD2. Looked up from germline, CDR1 is MNHNY and CDR2 is SVGAGI (reference sequence). There are 13 residues in the CDR3. V was clipped by 11 bases and J by 7 bases; unmatched bases: 9. CDR3 DNA: TGTGCCTCCTGGGCTAGCGGGGCAAATGAGCAGTTCTTC. It yields the protein CASWASGANEQFF.

The genes are TRBV7-6 and TRBJ2-7; tentatively, D is TRBD1 or TRBD2 (5 bases each). V was clipped by 1 base and J by 0 bases, with 7 bases between them. CDR1 SGHVS and CDR2 FNYEAQ come from the germline V gene. This CDR3 is 14 amino acids long. The CDR3 DNA reads as TGTGCCAGCAGCTTAGGGGGGTACTCCTACGAGCAGTACTTC. It encodes CASSLGGYSYEQYF. Drawing the rest from reference TRBV7-6 and TRBJ2-7, the complete variable domain is GAGVSQSPRYKVTKRGQDVALRCDPISGHVSLYWYRQALGQGPEFLTYFNYEAQQDKSGLPNDRFSAERPEGSISTLTIQRTEQRDSAMYRCASSLGGYSYEQYFGPGTRLTVT.

The chain couples TRBV6-6 to TRBJ2-7; TRBD1 matches at 9 bases. The CDR3 totals 16 residues. Germline loops: CDR1 MNHNY, CDR2 SVGAGI (reference sequence). Trimming took 8 bases from V and 4 from J; bases not matched to a gene: 15. In DNA form, the CDR3 reads TGTGCCAGCTTCCAACCGCCGGGACAGGGACCTTACGAGCAGTACTTC. Its translation is CASFQPPGQGPYEQYF.

The rearrangement uses TRBV9 and TRBJ1-2; no clear D gene. The V end was cut by 0 bases, the J end by 8 bases, with 17 bases between. The CDR3 length is 15 residues. Germline-derived CDR1 and CDR2 are SGDLS and YYNGEE. This chain's CDR3 is CASSVVAGSGYGYTF. The CDR3 nucleotides read TGTGCCAGCAGCGTAGTGGCAGGTTCGGGGTACGGCTACACCTTC.

The chain uses TRBV6-6 and TRBJ2-7; 9 bases are shared with TRBD1. Germline V gene sequence: CDR1 MNHNY, CDR2 SVGAGI (reference sequence). J gave up 5 bases and V 5 bases, and 13 bases lay outside the gene matches. This CDR3 contains 16 residues. CDR3 region: CASSGTGRQYFDEQYF. The CDR3 DNA is TGTGCCAGCAGTGGGACAGGGAGGCAATATTTCGACGAGCAGTACTTC.

The rearrangement links TRBV5-1 to TRBJ2-3; D not resolved. The germline CDR1 and CDR2 sequences are SGHRS and YFSETQ. The CDR3 covers 15 residues. V lost 5 bases and J lost 1, with 14 bases in between. The CDR3 DNA reads as TGCGCCAGCAGTCTTAGGGAAGTTGGCACAGATACGCAGTATTTT. It specifies CASSLREVGTDTQYF. The whole variable domain, filled in from reference TRBV5-1 and TRBJ2-3, reads KAGVTQTPRYLIKTRGQQVTLSCSPISGHRSVSWYQQTPGQGLQFLFEYFSETQRNKGNFPGRFSGRQFSNSRSEMNVSTLELGDSALYLCASSLREVGTDTQYFGPGTRLTVL.

This rearrangement joins TRBV7-8 to TRBJ1-2; the match to TRBD1 covers 7 bases. The CDR3 extends over 16 amino acids. From germline, CDR1 is SGHVS and CDR2 FQNEAQ. Trimming removed 2 bases from V and 4 bases from J; junction bases left unmatched: 10. The CDR3 DNA reads TGTGCCAGCAGCTTAAGGAGAATAGGGGGCGCCTATGGCTACACCTTC. Residues: CASSLRRIGGAYGYTF.

This rearrangement joins TRBV6-5 to TRBJ1-5, with D possibly matching TRBD1 (5 bases). Trimming took off 4 bases at V and 0 bases at J, with 10 bases between the two ends. This CDR3 spans 15 amino acids. Germline loops: CDR1 MNHEY, CDR2 SVGAGI. The CDR3 region has the DNA TGTGCCAGCAGTTCGGGACCAAATAGCAATCAGCCCCAGCATTTT. Translating gives CASSSGPNSNQPQHF.